This is a list of T cell receptor beta chains from one sample in a study of blood T cell repertoires in COVID-19. The protocol was immunoSEQ multiplex PCR, while the TCRdb copy is restricted to in-frame clones and leaves out a portion. The table has around 230,000 clones, roughly 85% seen once. The material sequenced was PBMCs or T cells enriched from blood (not recorded which). The receptors stem from a woman in her 40s with acute COVID-19. The CDR3 runs from the conserved cysteine through the conserved F or W. A D gene is named only where the DNA matches it firmly. Expanded clones get a size class; other rows say once, few or many, or leave the size out.

j_call,v_call,d_call,clone_size,cdr3_nt,cdr3_aa
TRBJ1-2,TRBV6-5,-,few,TGTGCCAGCAAGGGGAACCTAGGGGCCGGCTATGGCTACACCTTC,CASKGNLGAGYGYTF
TRBJ1-1,TRBV7-3,-,-,TGTGCCAGCAGCTTTGGGGCTACTGAAGCTTTCTTT,CASSFGATEAFF
TRBJ1-2,TRBV19,TRBD1,-,TGTGCCAGTAGTGAAGAGACAGGGTTTATCCCCCTGTTTAACTATGGCTACACCTTC,CASSEETGFIPLFNYGYTF
TRBJ1-4,TRBV4-1,TRBD1,-,TGCGCCAGCAGCCGGGACAGCGTTAATGAAAAACTGTTTTTT,CASSRDSVNEKLFF
TRBJ1-4,TRBV6-5,-,-,TGTGCCAGCAGTTACAGGGAGAATGAAAAACTGTTTTTT,CASSYRENEKLFF
TRBJ1-5,TRBV10-3,-,-,TGTGCCATACCAACGATACAAGATAATCAGCCCCAGCATTTT,CAIPTIQDNQPQHF
TRBJ1-1,TRBV4-1,-,once,TGCGCCAGCAGCTACAGGACTACCTACACTGAAGCTTTCTTT,CASSYRTTYTEAFF
TRBJ1-1,TRBV3-1/TRBV3-2,-,-,TGTGCCAGCAGCCAGAACAGGGTCCCTGACTCGGAAGAAGCTTTCTTT,CASSQNRVPDSEEAFF
TRBJ1-6,TRBV10-3,-,-,TGTGCCATCAGTGACCCCTCGGGAGGGGGAGGTTCACCCCTCCACTTT,CAISDPSGGGGSPLHF
TRBJ1-5,TRBV14,-,-,TGTGCCAGCAGCCAGACAGCCGGTAGCAATCAGCCCCAGCATTTT,CASSQTAGSNQPQHF
TRBJ1-1,TRBV5-1,-,-,TGCGCCAGCAGCCCAGGGACAAGTAGCTCTGAAGCTTTCTTT,CASSPGTSSSEAFF
TRBJ1-1,TRBV7-9,-,once,TGTGCCAGCAGTTATACAAGGAGTCCTGCTAAGAACACTGAAGCTTTCTTT,CASSYTRSPAKNTEAFF
TRBJ1-2,TRBV12-3/TRBV12-4,-,once,TGTGCCAGCAGTGTGACAGGACTCTATGGCTACACCTTC,CASSVTGLYGYTF
TRBJ1-4,TRBV5-4,TRBD1,-,TGTGCCAGCAGTCAAACAGGGGTACGGGAAAAACTGTTTTTT,CASSQTGVREKLFF
TRBJ1-2,TRBV29-1,TRBD1,-,TGCAGCGTTGGCGACAGGGGTCCTAACTATGGCTACACCTTC,CSVGDRGPNYGYTF
TRBJ1-1,TRBV4-1,-,once,TGCGCCAGCAGTCGGAACAGGGAAAACACTGAAGCTTTCTTT,CASSRNRENTEAFF
TRBJ1-4,TRBV9,-,once,TGTGCCAGCACCGACGGGGAAAATGAAAAACTGTTTTTT,CASTDGENEKLFF
TRBJ1-2,TRBV4-1,TRBD1,few,TGCGCCAGCAGCCCATTAGGGACAGAGTTTTATGGCTACACCTTC,CASSPLGTEFYGYTF
TRBJ1-1,TRBV29-1,-,-,TGCAGCGGGGCCAGGGACTTGGGAGTTACTGAAGCTTTCTTT,CSGARDLGVTEAFF
TRBJ1-2,TRBV23-1,-,-,TGCGCCAGCAGACAGGACTATAACTATGGCTACACCTTC,CASRQDYNYGYTF
TRBJ1-3,TRBV2,TRBD1,-,TGTGCCAGCGGCGGGACAGTTGATCGGGTGCGAGAGGACACCATATATTTT,CASGGTVDRVREDTIYF
TRBJ1-1,TRBV7-8,TRBD1,-,TGTGCCAGCAGCCCAGCACAGGGGGCCAACACTGAAGCTTTCTTT,CASSPAQGANTEAFF
TRBJ2-1,TRBV12-3/TRBV12-4,-,-,TGTGCCAGCAGTTTAGCAGGGGAGGAGTTCTTC,CASSLAGEEFF
TRBJ1-1,TRBV5-1,-,-,TGCGCCAGCACCGTTGAGGGCGGACTAAAAGCTTTCTTT,CASTVEGGLKAFF
TRBJ1-5,TRBV24-1,-,-,TGTGCCACCAGTGAGGCAGGCTATCAGCCCCAGCATTTT,CATSEAGYQPQHF
TRBJ1-3,TRBV27,TRBD1,-,TGTGCCAGCAGTTTGACAGGGGAATACTCTGGAAACACCATATATTTT,CASSLTGEYSGNTIYF
TRBJ2-1,TRBV27,TRBD2,-,TGTGCCAGCACGGGGCCTAGCGGGGGCCAAATGAACAATGAGCAGTTCTTC,CASTGPSGGQMNNEQFF
TRBJ2-1,TRBV9,-,-,TGTGCCAGCAGCGTAGATCCCGCAGGCCCTTACAATGAGCAGTTCTTC,CASSVDPAGPYNEQFF
TRBJ1-6,TRBV5-1,-,-,TGCGCCAGCAGCTTGGACCAGTGGAGCTCCTATAATTCACCCCTCCACTTT,CASSLDQWSSYNSPLHF
TRBJ1-1,TRBV6-5,-,-,TGTGCCAGCGAACAGGGGAACACTGAAGCTTTCTTT,CASEQGNTEAFF
TRBJ1-2,TRBV18,-,-,TGTGCCAGCTCACCTCTGGGGCCGTCGGACTATGGCTACACCTTC,CASSPLGPSDYGYTF
TRBJ1-2,TRBV5-6,-,once,TGTGCCAGCAGCTTGGGGGCCAGACACTATGGCTACACCTTC,CASSLGARHYGYTF
TRBJ2-1,TRBV5-4,TRBD2,-,TGTGCCAGCAGCCCGGTTGGGTCTAGCGGGGGCCCGGGGGAGCAGTTCTTC,CASSPVGSSGGPGEQFF
TRBJ2-1,TRBV7-8,TRBD2,-,TGTGCCAGCAGCTGGGGACTAGCGGGGGGCCGATACAATGAGCAGTTCTTC,CASSWGLAGGRYNEQFF
TRBJ2-6,TRBV9,TRBD1,-,TGTGCCAGCAGCGCCCAGGGGGCGTGGGGGGCCAACGTCCTGACTTTC,CASSAQGAWGANVLTF
TRBJ2-2,TRBV29-1,-,few,TGCAGCGTTGAAGGCGGGTGGCAGACCGGGGAGCTGTTTTTT,CSVEGGWQTGELFF
TRBJ2-1,TRBV6-2/TRBV6-3,-,-,TGTGCCAGCAGTTACGTGCGGCCGGAGCAGTTCTTC,CASSYVRPEQFF
TRBJ1-1,TRBV19,-,-,TGTGCCAGTAGTAAGTCAGAGAACACTGAAGCTTTCTTT,CASSKSENTEAFF
TRBJ1-1,TRBV2,TRBD1,-,TGTGCCAGCAGCAAAGGGACAGGAGGCACTGAAGCTTTCTTT,CASSKGTGGTEAFF
TRBJ2-5,TRBV19,-,-,TGTGCCAGTAGTATAGGCCCAGTAGAGACCCAGTACTTC,CASSIGPVETQYF
TRBJ1-2,TRBV27,-,-,TGTGCCAGCAGTTTGAGGCAGGGGATCGGGGGCTACACCTTC,CASSLRQGIGGYTF
TRBJ2-3,TRBV12-3/TRBV12-4,-,few,TGTGCCAGCAGTTCGTACATCACAGATACGCAGTATTTT,CASSSYITDTQYF